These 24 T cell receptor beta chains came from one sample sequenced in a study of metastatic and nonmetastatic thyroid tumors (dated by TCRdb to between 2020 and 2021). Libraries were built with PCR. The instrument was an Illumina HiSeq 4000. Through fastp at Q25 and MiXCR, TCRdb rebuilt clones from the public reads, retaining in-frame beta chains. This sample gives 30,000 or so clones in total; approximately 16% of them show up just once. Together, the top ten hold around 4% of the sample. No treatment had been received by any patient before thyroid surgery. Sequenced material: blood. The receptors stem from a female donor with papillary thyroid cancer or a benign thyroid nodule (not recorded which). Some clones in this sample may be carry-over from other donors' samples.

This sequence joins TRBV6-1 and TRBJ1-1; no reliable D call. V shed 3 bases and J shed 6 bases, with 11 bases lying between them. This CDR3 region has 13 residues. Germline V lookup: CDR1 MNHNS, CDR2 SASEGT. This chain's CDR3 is CASSEAPFSEAFF. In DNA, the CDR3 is TGTGCCAGCAGTGAGGCCCCGTTCTCTGAAGCTTTCTTT.

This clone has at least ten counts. Written as DNA, the CDR3 is TGTGCCAGCAGCCTCCGGGACAGTGGGAACGAGCAGTACTTC. It codes for CASSLRDSGNEQYF. V gene TRBV7-9 combines with J gene TRBJ2-7, with TRBD1 matching over 7 bases. Germline loops: CDR1 SEHNR, CDR2 FQNEAQ (reference sequence). J was trimmed by 5 bases and V by 5 bases; bases with no gene match: 9. The CDR3 is made up of 14 amino acids.

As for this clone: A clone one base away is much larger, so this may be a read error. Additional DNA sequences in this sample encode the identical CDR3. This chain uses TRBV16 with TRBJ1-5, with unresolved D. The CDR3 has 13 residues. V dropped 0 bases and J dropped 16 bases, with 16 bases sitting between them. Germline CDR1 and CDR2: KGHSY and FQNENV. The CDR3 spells CASSQSIGGFRHF. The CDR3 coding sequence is TGTGCCAGCAGCCAATCGATAGGAGGTTTCCGACATTTT.

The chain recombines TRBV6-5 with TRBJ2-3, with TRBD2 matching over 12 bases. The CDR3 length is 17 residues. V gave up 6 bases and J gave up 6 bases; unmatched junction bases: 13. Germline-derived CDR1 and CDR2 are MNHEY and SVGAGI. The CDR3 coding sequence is TGTGCCAGCAGCATTCCTGAGGGGCTAGCGGGAGGGGATACGCAGTATTTT. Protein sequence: CASSIPEGLAGGDTQYF.

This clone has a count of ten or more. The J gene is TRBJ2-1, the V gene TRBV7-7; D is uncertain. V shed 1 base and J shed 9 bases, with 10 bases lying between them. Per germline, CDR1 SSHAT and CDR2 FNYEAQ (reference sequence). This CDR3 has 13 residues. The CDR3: CASSLDPWAEQFF. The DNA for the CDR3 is TGTGCCAGCAGCTTAGATCCCTGGGCTGAGCAGTTCTTC.

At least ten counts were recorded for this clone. DNA for the CDR3: TGTGCCAGCAGTTTTGGGACAGCCTATGTGGAGCAGTACTTC. Protein sequence: CASSFGTAYVEQYF. V gene TRBV28 combines with J gene TRBJ2-7; 7 positions match TRBD1. Germline loops: CDR1 MDHEN, CDR2 SYDVKM. J lost 7 bases, V lost 3 bases, and 9 bases had no gene match. This CDR3 comprises 14 residues.

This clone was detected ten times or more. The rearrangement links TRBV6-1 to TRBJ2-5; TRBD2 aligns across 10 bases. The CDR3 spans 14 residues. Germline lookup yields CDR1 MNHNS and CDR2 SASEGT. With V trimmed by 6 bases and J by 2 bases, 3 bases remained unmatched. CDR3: CASRRGLAQETQYF. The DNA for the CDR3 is TGTGCCAGCAGGAGGGGACTAGCGCAAGAGACCCAGTACTTC.

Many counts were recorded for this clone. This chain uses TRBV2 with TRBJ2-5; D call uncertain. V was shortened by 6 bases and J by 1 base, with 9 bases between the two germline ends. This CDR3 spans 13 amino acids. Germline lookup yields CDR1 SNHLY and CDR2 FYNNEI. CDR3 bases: TGTGCCAGCAGCCTAGTAATCCAAGAGACCCAGTACTTC. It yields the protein CASSLVIQETQYF.

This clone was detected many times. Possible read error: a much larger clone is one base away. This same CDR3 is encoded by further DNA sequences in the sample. In nucleotides, the CDR3 is TGCGCCAGCAGCCTCACAGGGGCCAGTAATCAGCCCCAGCATTTT. The encoded protein is CASSLTGASNQPQHF. The V call is TRBV5-1, the J call TRBJ1-5; TRBD1 agrees at 7 bases. Germline CDR1 is SGHRS and CDR2 is YFSETQ. The CDR3 contains 15 residues. Unmatched junction bases numbered 8, after V lost 4 bases and J lost 4 bases.

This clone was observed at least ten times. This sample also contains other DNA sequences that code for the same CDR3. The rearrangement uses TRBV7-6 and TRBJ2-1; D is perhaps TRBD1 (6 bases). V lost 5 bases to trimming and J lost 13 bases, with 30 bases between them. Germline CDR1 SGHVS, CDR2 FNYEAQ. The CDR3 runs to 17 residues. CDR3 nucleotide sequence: TGTGCCAGCAGCCCGAAGGGGGTGGGAGTCCGTTACAATGGACAGTTCTTC. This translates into CASSPKGVGVRYNGQFF.

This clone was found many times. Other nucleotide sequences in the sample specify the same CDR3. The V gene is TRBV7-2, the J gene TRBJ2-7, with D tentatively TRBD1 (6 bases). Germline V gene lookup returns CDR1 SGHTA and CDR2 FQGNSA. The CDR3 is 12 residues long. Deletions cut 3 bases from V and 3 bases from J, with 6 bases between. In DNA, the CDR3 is TGTGCCAGCAGCTTGACAGGCTACGAGCAGTACTTC. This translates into CASSLTGYEQYF.

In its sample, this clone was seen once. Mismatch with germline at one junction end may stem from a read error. In nucleotides, the CDR3 is TGTGCCAGCATCTTGGTAAGGATTTGGGACAATGAGCAGTTCTTC. Its protein product is CASILVRIWDNEQFF. The gene calls are TRBV5-6 and TRBJ2-1, with no clear D. The CDR3 runs to 15 residues. From germline, CDR1 is SGHDT and CDR2 YYEEEE.

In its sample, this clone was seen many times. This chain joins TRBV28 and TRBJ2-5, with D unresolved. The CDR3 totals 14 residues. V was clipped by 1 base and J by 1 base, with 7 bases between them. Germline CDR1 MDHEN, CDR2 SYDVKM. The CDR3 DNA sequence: TGTGCCAGCAGTTTATTAGGGCTCCAAGAGACCCAGTACTTC. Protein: CASSLLGLQETQYF.

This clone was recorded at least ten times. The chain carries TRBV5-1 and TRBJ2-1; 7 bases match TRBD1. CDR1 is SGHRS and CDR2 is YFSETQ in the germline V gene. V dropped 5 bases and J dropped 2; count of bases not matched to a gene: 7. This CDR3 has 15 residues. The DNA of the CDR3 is TGCGCCAGCAGGATCACTGGGACAGCCTACAATGAGCAGTTCTTC. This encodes CASRITGTAYNEQFF.

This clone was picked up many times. Written as DNA, the CDR3 is TGTGATCGGCCCCCTCCCACAGAAGAAGAGACCCAGTACTTC. Its protein product is CDRPPPTEEETQYF. The V and J genes are TRBV12-5 and TRBJ2-5; D not resolved. This CDR3 has 14 amino acids. Per germline, CDR1 LGHNT and CDR2 FRNRAP.

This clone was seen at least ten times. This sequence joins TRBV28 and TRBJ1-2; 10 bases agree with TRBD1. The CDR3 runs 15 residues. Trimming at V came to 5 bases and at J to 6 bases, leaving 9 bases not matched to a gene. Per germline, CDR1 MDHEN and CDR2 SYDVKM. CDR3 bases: TGTGCCAGCAGTCCTATAACCGGGACAGGGGATGGCTACACCTTC. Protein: CASSPITGTGDGYTF.

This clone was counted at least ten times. CDR3 protein: CATRGSSYNEQFF. The CDR3 DNA follows: TGTGCCACCAGGGGGAGCTCCTACAATGAGCAGTTCTTC. V gene TRBV24-1 combines with J gene TRBJ2-1, with a weak D call TRBD2 (5 bases). From germline, CDR1 is KGHDR and CDR2 SFDVKD. The V end lost 7 bases, the J end lost 0 bases, and 6 bases lay between the germline ends. CDR3 size: 13 residues.

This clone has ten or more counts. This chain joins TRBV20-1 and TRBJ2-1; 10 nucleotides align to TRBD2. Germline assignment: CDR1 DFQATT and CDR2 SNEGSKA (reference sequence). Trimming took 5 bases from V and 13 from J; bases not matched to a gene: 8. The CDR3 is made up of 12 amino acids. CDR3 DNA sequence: TGCAGTGCTGAGAGCGGGAGGGCCTTTCAGTTCTTC. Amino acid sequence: CSAESGRAFQFF.

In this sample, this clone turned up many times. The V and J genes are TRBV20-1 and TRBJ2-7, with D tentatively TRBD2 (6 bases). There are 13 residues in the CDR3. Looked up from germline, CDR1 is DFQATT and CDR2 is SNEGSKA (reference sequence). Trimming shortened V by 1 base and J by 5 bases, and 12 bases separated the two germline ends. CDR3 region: CSARGLATHEQYF. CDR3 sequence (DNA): TGCAGTGCTAGAGGCCTAGCGACGCACGAGCAGTACTTC.

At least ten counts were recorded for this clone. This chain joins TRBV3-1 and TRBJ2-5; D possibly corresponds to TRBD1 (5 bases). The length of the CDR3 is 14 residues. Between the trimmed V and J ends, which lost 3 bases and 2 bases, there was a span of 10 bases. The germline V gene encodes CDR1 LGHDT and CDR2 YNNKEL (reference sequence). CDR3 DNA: TGTGCCAGCAGCCACCTAGGGGCACAAGAGACCCAGTACTTC. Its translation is CASSHLGAQETQYF.

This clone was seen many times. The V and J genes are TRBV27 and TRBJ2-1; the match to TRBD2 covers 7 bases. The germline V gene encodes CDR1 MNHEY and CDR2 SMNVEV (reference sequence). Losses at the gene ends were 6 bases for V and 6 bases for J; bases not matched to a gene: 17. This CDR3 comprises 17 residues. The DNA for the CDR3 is TGTGCCAGCAGCACTATTTTTGCGGGAGCTGACGGCAATGAGCAGTTCTTC. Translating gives CASSTIFAGADGNEQFF.

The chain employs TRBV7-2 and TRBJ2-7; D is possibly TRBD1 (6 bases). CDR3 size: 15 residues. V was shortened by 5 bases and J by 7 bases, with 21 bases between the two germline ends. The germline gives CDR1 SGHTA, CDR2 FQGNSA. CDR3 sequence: CASSPDRTAPREQYF. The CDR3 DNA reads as TGTGCCAGCAGCCCCGACCGGACAGCTCCGAGGGAGCAGTACTTC.

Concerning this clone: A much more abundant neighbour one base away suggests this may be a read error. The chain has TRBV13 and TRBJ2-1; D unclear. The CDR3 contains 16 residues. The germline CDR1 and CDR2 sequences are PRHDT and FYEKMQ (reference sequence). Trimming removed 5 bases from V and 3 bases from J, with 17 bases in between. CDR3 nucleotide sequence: TGTGCCAGCAGCCCCAACCTCAGAAATCACTACAATGAGCAGTTCTTC. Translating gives CASSPNLRNHYNEQFF.

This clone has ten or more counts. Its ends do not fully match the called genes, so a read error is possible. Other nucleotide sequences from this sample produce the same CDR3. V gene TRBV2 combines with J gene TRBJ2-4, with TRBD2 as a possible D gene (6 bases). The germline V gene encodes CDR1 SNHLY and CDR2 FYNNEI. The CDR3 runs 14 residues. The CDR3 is CASSSGVDKNIQYF. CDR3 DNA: TGTGCCAGCAGTTCGGGGGTGGACAAAAACATTCAGTACTTT.